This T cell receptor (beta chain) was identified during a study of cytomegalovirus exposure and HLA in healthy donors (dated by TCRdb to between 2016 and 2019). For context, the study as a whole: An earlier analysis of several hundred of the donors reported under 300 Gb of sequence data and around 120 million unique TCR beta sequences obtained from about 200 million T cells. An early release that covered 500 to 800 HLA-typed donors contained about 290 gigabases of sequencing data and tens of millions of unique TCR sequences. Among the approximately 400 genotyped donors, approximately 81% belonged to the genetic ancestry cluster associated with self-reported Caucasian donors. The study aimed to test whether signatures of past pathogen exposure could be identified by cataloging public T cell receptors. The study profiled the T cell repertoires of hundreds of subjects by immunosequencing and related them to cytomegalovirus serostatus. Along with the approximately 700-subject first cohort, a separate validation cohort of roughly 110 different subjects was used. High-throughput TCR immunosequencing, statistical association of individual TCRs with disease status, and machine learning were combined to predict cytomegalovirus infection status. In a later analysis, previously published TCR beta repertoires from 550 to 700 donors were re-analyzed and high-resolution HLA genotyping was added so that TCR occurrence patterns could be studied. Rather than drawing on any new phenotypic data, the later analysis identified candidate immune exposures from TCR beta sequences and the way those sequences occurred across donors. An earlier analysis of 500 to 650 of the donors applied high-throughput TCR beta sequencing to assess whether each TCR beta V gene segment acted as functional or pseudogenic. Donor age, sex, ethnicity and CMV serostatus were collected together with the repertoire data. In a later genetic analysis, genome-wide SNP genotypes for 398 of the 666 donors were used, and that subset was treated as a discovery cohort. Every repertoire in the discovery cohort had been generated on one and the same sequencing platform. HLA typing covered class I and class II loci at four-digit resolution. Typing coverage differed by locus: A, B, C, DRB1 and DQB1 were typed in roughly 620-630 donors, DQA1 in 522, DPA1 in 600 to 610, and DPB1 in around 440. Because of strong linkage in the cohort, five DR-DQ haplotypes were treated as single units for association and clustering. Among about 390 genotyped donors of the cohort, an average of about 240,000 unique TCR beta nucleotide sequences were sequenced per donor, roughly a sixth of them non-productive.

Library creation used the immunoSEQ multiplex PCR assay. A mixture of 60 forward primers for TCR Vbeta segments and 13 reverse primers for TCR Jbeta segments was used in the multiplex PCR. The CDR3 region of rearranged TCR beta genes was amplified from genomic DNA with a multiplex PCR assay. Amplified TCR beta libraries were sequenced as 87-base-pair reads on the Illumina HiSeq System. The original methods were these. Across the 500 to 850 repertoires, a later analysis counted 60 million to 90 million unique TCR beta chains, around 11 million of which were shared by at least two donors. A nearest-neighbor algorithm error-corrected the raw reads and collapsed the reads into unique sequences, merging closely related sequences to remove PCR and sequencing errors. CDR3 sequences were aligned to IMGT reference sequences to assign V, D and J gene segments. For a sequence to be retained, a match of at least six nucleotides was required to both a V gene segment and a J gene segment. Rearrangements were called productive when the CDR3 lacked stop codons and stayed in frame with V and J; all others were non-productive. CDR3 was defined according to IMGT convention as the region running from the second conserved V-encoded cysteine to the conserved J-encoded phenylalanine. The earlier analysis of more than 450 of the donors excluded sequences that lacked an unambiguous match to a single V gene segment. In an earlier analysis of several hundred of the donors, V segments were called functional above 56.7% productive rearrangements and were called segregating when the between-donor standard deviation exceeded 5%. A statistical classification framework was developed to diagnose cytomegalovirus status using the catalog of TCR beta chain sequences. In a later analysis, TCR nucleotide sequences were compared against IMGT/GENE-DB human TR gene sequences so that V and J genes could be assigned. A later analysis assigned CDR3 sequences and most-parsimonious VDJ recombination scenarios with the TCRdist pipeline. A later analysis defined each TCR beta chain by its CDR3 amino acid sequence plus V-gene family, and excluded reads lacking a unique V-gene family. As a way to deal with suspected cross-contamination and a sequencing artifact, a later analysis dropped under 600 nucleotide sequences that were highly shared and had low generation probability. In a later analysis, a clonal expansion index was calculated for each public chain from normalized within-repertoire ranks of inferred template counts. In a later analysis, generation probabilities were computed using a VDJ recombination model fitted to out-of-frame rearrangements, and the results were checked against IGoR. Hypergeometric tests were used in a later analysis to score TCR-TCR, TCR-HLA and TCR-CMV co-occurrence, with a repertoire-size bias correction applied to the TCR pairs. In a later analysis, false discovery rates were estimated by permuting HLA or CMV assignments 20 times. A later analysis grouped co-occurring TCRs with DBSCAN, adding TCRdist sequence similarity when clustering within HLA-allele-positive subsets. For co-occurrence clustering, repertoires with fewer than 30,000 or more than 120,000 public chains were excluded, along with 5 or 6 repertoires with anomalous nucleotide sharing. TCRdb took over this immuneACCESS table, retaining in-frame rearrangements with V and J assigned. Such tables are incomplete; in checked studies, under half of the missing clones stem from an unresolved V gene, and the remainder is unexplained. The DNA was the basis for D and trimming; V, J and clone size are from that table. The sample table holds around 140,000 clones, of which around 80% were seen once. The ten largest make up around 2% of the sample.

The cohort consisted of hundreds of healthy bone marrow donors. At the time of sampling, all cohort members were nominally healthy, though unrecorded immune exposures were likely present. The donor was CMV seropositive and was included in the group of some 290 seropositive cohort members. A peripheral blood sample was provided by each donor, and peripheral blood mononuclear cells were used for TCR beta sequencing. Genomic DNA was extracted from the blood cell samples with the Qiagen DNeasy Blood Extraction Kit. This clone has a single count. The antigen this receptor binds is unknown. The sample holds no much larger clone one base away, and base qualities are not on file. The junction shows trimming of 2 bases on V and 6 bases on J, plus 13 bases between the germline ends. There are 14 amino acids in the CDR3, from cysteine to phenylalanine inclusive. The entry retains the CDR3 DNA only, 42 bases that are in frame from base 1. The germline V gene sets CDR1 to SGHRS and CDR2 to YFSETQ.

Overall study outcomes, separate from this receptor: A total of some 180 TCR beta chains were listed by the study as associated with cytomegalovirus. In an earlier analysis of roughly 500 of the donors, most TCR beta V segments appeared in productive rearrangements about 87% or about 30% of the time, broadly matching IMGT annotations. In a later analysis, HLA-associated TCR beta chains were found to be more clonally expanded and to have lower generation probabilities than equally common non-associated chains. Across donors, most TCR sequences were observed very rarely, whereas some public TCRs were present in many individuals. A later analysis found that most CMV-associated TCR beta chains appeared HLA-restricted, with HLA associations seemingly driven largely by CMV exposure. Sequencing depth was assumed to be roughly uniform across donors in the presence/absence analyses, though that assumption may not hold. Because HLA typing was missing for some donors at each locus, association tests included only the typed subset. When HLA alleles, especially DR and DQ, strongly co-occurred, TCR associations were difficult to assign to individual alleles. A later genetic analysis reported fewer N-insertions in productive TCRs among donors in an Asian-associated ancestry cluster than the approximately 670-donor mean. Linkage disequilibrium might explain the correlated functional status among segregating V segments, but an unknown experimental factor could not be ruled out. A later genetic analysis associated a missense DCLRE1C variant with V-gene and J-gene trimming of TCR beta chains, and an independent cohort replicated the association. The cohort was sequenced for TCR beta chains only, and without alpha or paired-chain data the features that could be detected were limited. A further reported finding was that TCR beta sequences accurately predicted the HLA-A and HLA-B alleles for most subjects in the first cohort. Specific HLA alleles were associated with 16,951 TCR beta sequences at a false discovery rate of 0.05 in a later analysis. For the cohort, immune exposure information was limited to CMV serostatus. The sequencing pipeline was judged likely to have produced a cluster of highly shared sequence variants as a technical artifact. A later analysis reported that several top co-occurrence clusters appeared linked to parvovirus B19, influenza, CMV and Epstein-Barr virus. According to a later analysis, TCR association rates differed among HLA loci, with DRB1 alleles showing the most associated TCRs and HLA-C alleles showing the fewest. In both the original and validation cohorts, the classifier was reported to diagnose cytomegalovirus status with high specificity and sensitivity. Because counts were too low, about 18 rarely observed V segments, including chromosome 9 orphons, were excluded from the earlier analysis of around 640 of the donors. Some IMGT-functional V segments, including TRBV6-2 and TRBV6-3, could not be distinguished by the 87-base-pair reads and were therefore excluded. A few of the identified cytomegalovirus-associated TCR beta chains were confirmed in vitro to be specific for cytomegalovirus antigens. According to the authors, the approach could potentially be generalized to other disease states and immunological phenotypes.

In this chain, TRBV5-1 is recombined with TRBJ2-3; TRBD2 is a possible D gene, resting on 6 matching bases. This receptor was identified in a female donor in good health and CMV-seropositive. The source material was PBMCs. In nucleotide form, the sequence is TGCGCCAGCAGCTTAGCGGGCCGAGGGGATACGCAGTATTTT. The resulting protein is CASSLAGRGDTQYF.